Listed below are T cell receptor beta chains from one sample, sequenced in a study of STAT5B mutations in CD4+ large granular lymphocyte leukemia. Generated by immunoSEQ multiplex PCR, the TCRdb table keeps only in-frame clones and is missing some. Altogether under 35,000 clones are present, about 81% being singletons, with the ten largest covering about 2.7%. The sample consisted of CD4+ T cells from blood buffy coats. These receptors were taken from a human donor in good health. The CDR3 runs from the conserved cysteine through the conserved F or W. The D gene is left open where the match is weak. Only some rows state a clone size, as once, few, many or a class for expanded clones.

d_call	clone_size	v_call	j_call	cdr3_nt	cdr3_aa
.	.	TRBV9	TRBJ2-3	TGTGCCAGCAGCGTAGTTCCAGGGAGTAGCACAGATACGCAGTATTTT	CASSVVPGSSTDTQYF
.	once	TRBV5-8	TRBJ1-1	TGTGCCAGCAGCTTGGGGGGGAACACTGAAGCTTTCTTT	CASSLGGNTEAFF
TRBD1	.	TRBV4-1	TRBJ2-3	TGCGCCAGCAGCCAAGGCAGGGGGCCGACGGGCACAGATACGCAGTATTTT	CASSQGRGPTGTDTQYF
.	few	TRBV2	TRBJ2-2	TGTGCCAGCAGACTACAGAGTGACACCGGGGAGCTGTTTTTT	CASRLQSDTGELFF
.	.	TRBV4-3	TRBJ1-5	TGCGCCAGCAGCCAAGATATATTGGCCGGGTCTCAGCCCCAGCATTTT	CASSQDILAGSQPQHF
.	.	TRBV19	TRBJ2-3	TGTGCCAGTAGTATAAGTAAGGCCAGCACAGATACGCAGTATTTT	CASSISKASTDTQYF
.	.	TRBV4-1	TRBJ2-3	TGCGCCAGCAGCCAACCAACTCGGGGTCAGAGAAGGCAGTATTTT	CASSQPTRGQRRQYF
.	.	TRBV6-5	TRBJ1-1	TGTGCCAGCAGTTACGGGGGTGGCACTGAAGCTTTCTTT	CASSYGGGTEAFF
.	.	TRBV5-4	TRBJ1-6	TGTGCCAGCAGCAGCGACAGAAGCTCCTATAATTCACCCCTCCACTTT	CASSSDRSSYNSPLHF
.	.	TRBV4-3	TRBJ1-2	TGCGCCAGCAGCCAAGAGTATCCAGGGATGTATGGCTACACCTTC	CASSQEYPGMYGYTF
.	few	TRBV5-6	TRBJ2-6	TGTGCCAGCAGCCTCGGGGTAACTGGGGCCAACGTCCTGACTTTC	CASSLGVTGANVLTF
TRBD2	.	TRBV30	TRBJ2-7	TGTGCCTGGAGTCGAAGTGGACTAGCGGAGCTGAGGGGGGTATACGAGCAGTACTTC	CAWSRSGLAELRGVYEQYF
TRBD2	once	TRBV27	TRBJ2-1	TGTGCCAGCAGTTTCCCCCCCCGCCTGAGGGAGCGGGAGGGCCCTGGAGGGAACAATGAGCAGTTCTTC	CASSFPPRLREREGPGGNNEQFF
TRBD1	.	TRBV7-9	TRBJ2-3	TGTGCCAGCAGCGCGGAGACAGGGGGAAATACGCAGTATTTT	CASSAETGGNTQYF
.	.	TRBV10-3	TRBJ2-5	TGTGCCATCAGACGTGGGGCCCAAGAGACCCAGTACTTC	CAIRRGAQETQYF
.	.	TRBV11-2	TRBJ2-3	TGTGCCAGCAGCTCCAAGGCCGGAAACACAGATACGCAGTATTTT	CASSSKAGNTDTQYF
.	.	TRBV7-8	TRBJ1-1	TGTGCCAGCAGCTTTGGGGCGGGCACTGAAGCTTTCTTT	CASSFGAGTEAFF
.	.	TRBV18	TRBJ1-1	TGTGCCAGCTCACTGTTCGACCTCGGGTTAAACACTGAAGCTTTCTTT	CASSLFDLGLNTEAFF
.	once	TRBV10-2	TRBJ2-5	TGCGCCAGCAGTGTTGGCGGGGGCGGGGAGACCCAGTACTTC	CASSVGGGGETQYF
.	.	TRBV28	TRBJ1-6	TGTGCCAGCAGTTTAGTCGAGCTAAATTCACCCCTCCACTTT	CASSLVELNSPLHF
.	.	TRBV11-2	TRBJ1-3	TGTGCCAGCAGCTCACAGATCTCTGGAAACACCATATATTTT	CASSSQISGNTIYF
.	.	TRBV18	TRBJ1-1	TGTGCCAGCTCACCAATTTTGAATTTCGGGGACACTGAAGCTTTCTTT	CASSPILNFGDTEAFF
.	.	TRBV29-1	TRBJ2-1	TGCAGCGTTGCCGGACAGCCGGCGAATGAGCAGTTCTTC	CSVAGQPANEQFF
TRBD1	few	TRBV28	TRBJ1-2	TGTGCCAGCAGTGGACAGGGGGATGGCTACACCTTC	CASSGQGDGYTF
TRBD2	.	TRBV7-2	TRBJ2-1	TGTGCCAGCAGCGTTACTAGCGGGGGGGCCTTCGATGAGCAGTTCTTC	CASSVTSGGAFDEQFF
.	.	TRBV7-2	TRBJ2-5	TGTGCCAGCAGCTTAGATGGGCGAGTGGAGACCCAGTACTTC	CASSLDGRVETQYF
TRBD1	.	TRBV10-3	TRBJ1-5	TGTGCCATCAGCGGACAGGGGTATCAGCCCCAGCATTTT	CAISGQGYQPQHF
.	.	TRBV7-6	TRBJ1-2	TGTGCCAGCAGCCCCTCTTCCTCAGGCTATGGCTACACCTTC	CASSPSSSGYGYTF
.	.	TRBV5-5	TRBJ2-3	TGTGCCAGCAGCCCGGGGACAGATACGCAGTATTTT	CASSPGTDTQYF
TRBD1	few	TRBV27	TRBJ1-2	TGTGCCAGCAGTTTATCGGGCCCCGCATGGGGACAGATCTATGGCTACACCTTC	CASSLSGPAWGQIYGYTF
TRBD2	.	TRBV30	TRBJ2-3	TGTGCCTGGAGCTACGAGAGCGGGGGTAGCACAGATACGCAGTATTTT	CAWSYESGGSTDTQYF
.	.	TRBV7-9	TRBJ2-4	TGTGCCAGCAGCTTTGGAAGGTCGGGAAACATTCAGTACTTC	CASSFGRSGNIQYF
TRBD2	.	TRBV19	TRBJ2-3	TGTGCCAGTGAAGAGCGGGGGGCGGGCACAGATACGCAGTATTTT	CASEERGAGTDTQYF
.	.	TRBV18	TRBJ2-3	TGTGCCAGCTCAACTTCTAGCGCAGATACGCAGTATTTT	CASSTSSADTQYF
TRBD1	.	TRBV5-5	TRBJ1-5	TGTGCCAGCAGCTTAGGACAGGGGAGGAAGCCCCAGCATTTT	CASSLGQGRKPQHF
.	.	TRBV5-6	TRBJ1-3	TGTGCCAGCAGCTCGTTAGGCGCTGGAAACACCATATATTTT	CASSSLGAGNTIYF
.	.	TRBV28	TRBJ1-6	TGTGCCAGCAGTTTAAGTTCGGCGGGCGAATCACCCCTCCACTTT	CASSLSSAGESPLHF
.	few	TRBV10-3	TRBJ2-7	TGTGCCATCAGTGAAGGTTCAGGGGATACCTACGAGCAGTACTTC	CAISEGSGDTYEQYF
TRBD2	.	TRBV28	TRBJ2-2	TGTGCCAGCAGTTTAGCTAGCGGGGCGAACACCGGGGAGCTGTTTTTT	CASSLASGANTGELFF
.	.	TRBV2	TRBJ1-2	TGTGCCAGCGGACAGATAAACTATGGCTACACCTTC	CASGQINYGYTF
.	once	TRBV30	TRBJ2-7	TGTGCCTGGAGTGTTTCGGGCCCTGAGCAGTACTTC	CAWSVSGPEQYF
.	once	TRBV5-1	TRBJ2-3	TGCGCCAGCAGCTTGGCGTATGGAGATACGCAGTATTTT	CASSLAYGDTQYF
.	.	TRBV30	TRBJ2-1	TGTGCCTGGAGGGCCTCACGGGGGTTCAATGAGCAGTTCTTC	CAWRASRGFNEQFF